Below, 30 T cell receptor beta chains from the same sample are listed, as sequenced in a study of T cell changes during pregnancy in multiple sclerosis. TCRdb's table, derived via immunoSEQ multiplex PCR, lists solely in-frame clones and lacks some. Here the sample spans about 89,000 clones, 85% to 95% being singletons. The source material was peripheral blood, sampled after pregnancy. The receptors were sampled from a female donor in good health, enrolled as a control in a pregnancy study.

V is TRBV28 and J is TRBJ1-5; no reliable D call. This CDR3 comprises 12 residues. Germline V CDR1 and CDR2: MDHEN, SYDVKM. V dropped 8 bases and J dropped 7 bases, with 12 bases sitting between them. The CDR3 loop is CASHSPRQPQHF. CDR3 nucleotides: TGTGCCAGCCATTCCCCGAGGCAGCCCCAGCATTTT.

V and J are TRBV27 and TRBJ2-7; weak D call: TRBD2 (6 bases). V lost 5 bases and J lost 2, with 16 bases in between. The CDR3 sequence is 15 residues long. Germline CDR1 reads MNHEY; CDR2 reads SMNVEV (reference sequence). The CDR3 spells CASSQRDSRTYEQYF. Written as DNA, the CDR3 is TGTGCCAGCAGTCAACGGGACTCCCGGACCTACGAGCAGTACTTC.

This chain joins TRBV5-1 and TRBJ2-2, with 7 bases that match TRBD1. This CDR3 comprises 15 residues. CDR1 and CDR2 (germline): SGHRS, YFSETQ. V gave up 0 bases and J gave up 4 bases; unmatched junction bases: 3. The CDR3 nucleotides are TGCGCCAGCAGCTTGGAGGGGGCGAGCACCGGGGAGCTGTTTTTT. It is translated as CASSLEGASTGELFF. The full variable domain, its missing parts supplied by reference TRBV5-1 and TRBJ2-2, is KAGVTQTPRYLIKTRGQQVTLSCSPISGHRSVSWYQQTPGQGLQFLFEYFSETQRNKGNFPGRFSGRQFSNSRSEMNVSTLELGDSALYLCASSLEGASTGELFFGEGSRLTVL.

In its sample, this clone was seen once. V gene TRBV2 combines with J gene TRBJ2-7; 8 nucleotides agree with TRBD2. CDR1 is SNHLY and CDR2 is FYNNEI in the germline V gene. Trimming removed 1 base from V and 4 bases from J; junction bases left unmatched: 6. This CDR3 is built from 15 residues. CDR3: CASSEEYGRAYEQYF. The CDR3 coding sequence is TGTGCCAGCAGTGAAGAATACGGGAGGGCTTACGAGCAGTACTTC.

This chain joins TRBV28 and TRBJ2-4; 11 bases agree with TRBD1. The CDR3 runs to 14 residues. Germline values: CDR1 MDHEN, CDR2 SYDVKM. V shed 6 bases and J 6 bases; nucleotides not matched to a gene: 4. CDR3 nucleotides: TGTGCCAGCAGACGGACAGGGGGCGGAAACATTCAGTACTTC. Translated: CASRRTGGGNIQYF.

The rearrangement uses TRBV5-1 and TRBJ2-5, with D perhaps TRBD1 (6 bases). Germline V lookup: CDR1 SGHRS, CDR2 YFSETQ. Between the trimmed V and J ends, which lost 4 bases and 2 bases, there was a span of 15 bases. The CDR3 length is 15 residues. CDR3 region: CASSLSARGQETQYF. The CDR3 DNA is TGCGCCAGCAGCCTATCCGCCAGGGGACAAGAGACCCAGTACTTC.

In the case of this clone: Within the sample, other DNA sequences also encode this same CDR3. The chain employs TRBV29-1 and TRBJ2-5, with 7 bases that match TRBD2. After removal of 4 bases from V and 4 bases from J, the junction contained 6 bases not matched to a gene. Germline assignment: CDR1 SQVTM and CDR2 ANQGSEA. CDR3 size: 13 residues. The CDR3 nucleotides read TGCAGCGTTGGGACGGGAGGAAGAGAGACCCAGTACTTC. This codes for CSVGTGGRETQYF.

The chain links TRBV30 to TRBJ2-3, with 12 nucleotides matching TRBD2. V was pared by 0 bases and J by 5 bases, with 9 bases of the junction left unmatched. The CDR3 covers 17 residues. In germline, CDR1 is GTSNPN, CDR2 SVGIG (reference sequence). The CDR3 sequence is CAWSVLRTSGIGDTQYF. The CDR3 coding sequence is TGTGCCTGGAGTGTACTCCGGACTAGCGGGATTGGAGATACGCAGTATTTT.

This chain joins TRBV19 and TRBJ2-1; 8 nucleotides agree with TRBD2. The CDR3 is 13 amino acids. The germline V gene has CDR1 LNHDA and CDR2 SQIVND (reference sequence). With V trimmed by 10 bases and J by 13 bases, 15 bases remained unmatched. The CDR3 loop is CATNPGGAFLQFF. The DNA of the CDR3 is TGTGCCACCAACCCCGGGGGGGCGTTTCTCCAGTTCTTC.

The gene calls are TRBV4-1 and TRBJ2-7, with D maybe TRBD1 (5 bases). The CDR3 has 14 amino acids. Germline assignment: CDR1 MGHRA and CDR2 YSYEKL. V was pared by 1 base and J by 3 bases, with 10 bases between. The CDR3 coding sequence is TGCGCCAGCAGCCAAGGCCCCAGGGACTACGAGCAGTACTTC. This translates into CASSQGPRDYEQYF.

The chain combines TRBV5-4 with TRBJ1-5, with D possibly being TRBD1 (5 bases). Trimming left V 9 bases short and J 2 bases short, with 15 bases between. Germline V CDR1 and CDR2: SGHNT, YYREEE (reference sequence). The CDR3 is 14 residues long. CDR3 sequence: CATGQGAGNQPQHF. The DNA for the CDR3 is TGTGCCACAGGACAAGGGGCCGGCAATCAGCCCCAGCATTTT.

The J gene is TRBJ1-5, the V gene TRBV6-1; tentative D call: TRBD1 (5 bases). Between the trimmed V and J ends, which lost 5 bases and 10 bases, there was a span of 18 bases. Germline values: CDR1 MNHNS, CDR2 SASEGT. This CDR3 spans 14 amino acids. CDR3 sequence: CASSPVNGAGPQHF. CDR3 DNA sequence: TGTGCCAGCAGTCCCGTCAATGGGGCAGGCCCCCAGCATTTT.

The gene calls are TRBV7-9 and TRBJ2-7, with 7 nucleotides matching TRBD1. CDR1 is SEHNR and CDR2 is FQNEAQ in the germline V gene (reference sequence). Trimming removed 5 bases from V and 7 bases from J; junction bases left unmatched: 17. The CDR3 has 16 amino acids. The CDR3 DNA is TGTGCCAGCAGCCATTCTTGGGACAGCCAGAGGAAAGAGCAGTACTTC. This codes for CASSHSWDSQRKEQYF.

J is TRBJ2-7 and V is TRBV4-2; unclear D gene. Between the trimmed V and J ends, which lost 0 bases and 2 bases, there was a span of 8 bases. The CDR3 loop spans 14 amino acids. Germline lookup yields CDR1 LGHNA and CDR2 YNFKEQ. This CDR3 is CASSQDPHTYEQYF. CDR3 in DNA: TGTGCCAGCAGCCAAGACCCTCACACCTACGAGCAGTACTTC.

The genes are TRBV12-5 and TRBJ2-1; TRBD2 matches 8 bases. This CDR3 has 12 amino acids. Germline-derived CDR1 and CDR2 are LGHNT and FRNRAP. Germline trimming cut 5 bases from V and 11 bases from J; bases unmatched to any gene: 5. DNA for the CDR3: TGTGCTAGTGGTCCTAGCGGGTCGCAGCAGTTCTTC. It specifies CASGPSGSQQFF.

CDR3 sequence reads: CASSPDRENEKLFF. DNA of the CDR3: TGTGCCAGTAGTCCGGACAGGGAGAACGAAAAACTGTTTTTT. The rearrangement uses TRBV19 and TRBJ1-4; TRBD1 aligns across 8 bases. V shed 5 bases and J 8 bases; nucleotides not matched to a gene: 7. Germline-derived CDR1 and CDR2 are LNHDA and SQIVND (reference sequence). There are 14 residues in the CDR3.

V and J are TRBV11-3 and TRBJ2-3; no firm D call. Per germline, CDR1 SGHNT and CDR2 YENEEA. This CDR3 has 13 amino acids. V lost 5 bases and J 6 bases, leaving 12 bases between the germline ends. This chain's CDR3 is CASSLSRLDTQYF. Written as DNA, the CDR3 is TGTGCCAGCAGCCTAAGTCGGTTGGATACGCAGTATTTT.

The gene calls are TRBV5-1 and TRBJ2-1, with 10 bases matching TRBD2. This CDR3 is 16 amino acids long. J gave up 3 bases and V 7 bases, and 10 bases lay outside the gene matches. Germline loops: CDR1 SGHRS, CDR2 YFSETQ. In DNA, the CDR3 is TGCGCCAGCCAACCAAACGGACTAGCGGACTACAATGAGCAGTTCTTC. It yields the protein CASQPNGLADYNEQFF.

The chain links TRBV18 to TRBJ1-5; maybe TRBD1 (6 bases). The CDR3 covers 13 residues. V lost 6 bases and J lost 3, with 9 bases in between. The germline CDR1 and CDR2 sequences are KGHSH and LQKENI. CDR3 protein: CASSRQANQPQHF. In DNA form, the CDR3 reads TGTGCCAGCTCGCGACAGGCCAATCAGCCCCAGCATTTT. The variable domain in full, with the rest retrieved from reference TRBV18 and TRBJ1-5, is NAGVMQNPRHLVRRRGQEARLRCSPMKGHSHVYWYRQLPEEGLKFMVYLQKENIIDESGMPKERFSAEFPKEGPSILRIQQVVRGDSAAYFCASSRQANQPQHFGDGTRLSIL.

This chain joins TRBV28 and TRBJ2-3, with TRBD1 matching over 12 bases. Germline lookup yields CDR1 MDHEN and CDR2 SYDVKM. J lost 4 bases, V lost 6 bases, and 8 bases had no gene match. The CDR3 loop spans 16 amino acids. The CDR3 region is CASRPPGQGAADTQYF. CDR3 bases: TGTGCCAGCAGGCCACCGGGACAGGGGGCTGCAGATACGCAGTATTTT.

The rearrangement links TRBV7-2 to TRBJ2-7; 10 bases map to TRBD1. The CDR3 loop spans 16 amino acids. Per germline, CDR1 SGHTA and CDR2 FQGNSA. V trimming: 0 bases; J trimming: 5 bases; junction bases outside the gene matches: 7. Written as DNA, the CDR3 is TGTGCCAGCAGCTTAGCGGGGACAGGGGACGAACACGAGCAGTACTTC. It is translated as CASSLAGTGDEHEQYF.

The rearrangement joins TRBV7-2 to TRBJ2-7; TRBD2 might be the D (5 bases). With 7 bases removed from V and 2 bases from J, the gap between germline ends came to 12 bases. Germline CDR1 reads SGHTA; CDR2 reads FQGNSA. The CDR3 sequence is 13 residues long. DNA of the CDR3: TGTGCCAGCACCACGGCTAGCACCTACGAGCAGTACTTC. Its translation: CASTTASTYEQYF.

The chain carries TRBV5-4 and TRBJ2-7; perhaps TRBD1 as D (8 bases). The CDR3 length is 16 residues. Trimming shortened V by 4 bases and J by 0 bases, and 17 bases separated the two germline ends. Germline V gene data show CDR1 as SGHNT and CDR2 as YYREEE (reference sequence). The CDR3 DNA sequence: TGTGCCAGCAGCAGGGGGGGACAGGACTCCTCCTACGAGCAGTACTTC. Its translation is CASSRGGQDSSYEQYF.

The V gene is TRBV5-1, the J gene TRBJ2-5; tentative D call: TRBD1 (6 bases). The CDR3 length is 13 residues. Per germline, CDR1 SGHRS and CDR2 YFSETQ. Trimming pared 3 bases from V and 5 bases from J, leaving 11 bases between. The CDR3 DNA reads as TGCGCCAGCAGCTCGACAGGTCCCGAGACCCAGTACTTC. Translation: CASSSTGPETQYF.

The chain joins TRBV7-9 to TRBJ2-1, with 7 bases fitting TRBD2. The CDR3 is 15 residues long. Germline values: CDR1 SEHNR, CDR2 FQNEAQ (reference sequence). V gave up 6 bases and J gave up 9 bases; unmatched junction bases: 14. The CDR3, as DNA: TGTGCCAGCAGAAGCGCAGGCGGGAGAGTGGGTGAGCAGTTCTTC. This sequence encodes CASRSAGGRVGEQFF.

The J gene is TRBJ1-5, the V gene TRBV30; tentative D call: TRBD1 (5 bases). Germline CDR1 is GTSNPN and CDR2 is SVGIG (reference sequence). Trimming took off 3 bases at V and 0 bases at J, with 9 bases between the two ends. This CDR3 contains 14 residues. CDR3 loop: CAWRDKNSNQPQHF. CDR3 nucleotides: TGTGCCTGGAGGGACAAGAATAGCAATCAGCCCCAGCATTTT.

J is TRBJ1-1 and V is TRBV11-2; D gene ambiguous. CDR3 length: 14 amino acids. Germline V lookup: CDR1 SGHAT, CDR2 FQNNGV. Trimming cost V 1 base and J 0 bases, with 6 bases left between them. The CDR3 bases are TGTGCCAGCAGCTTAGCCGGTATGAACACTGAAGCTTTCTTT. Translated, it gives CASSLAGMNTEAFF.

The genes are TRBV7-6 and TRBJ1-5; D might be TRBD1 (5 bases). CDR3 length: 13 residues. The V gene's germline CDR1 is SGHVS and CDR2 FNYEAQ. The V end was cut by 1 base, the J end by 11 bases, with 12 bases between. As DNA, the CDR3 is TGTGCCAGCAGCTTAGAGCAGGGTGCGGCCCAGCATTTT. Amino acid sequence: CASSLEQGAAQHF. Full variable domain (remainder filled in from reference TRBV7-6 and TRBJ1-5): GAGVSQSPRYKVTKRGQDVALRCDPISGHVSLYWYRQALGQGPEFLTYFNYEAQQDKSGLPNDRFSAERPEGSISTLTIQRTEQRDSAMYRCASSLEQGAAQHFGDGTRLSIL.

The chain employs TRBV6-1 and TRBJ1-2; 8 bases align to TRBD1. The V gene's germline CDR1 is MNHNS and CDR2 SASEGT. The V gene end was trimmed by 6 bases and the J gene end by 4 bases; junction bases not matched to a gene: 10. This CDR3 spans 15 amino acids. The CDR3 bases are TGTGCCAGCAGCGCCGGACAGGGCTTAGGCTATGGCTACACCTTC. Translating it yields CASSAGQGLGYGYTF.

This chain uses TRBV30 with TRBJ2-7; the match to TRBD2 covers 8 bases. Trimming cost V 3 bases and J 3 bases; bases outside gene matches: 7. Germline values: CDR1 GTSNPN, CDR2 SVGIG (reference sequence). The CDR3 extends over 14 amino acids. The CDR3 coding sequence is TGTGCCTGGAGCCGGTCGGGAGGGTTCTACGAGCAGTACTTC. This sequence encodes CAWSRSGGFYEQYF.